The next 19 T cell receptor beta chains were all read from a single sample in a study of Ad26.COV2.S vaccination and SARS-CoV-2 variants. Generated by immunoSEQ multiplex PCR, the TCRdb table keeps only in-frame clones and is missing some. Here the sample spans a few hundred thousand clones, 83% being singletons. The treatment: roughly 20 received Ad26.COV2.S at low or high dose, single or two shots; about 5 received placebo; per-sample allocation not given. Sampling was done on day 63 after the first vaccine or placebo injection. Source: peripheral blood, taken in a trial of Ad26.COV2.S vaccine versus placebo. The origin of the receptors is a person between 18 and 60 years old who received the Ad26.COV2.S COVID-19 vaccine or a placebo.

The chain combines TRBV4-1 with TRBJ2-7; TRBD1 agrees at 9 bases. V was pared by 0 bases and J by 2 bases, with 5 bases of the junction left unmatched. This CDR3 has 16 amino acids. Germline loops: CDR1 MGHRA, CDR2 YSYEKL. CDR3 DNA sequence: TGCGCCAGCAGCCAAGAAAAAACAGGGGGCGCCTACGAGCAGTACTTC. Translation: CASSQEKTGGAYEQYF.

In its sample, this clone was seen once. The J gene is TRBJ2-1, the V gene TRBV9; D may correspond to TRBD1 or TRBD2 (6 bases each). With 0 bases removed from V and 6 bases from J, the gap between germline ends came to 13 bases. CDR1 is SGDLS and CDR2 is YYNGEE in the germline V gene. The CDR3 contains 15 residues. The DNA for the CDR3 is TGTGCCAGCAGCGTAGTAGGGGGGCCAGGCAATGAGCAGTTCTTC. It specifies CASSVVGGPGNEQFF.

The chain has TRBV5-1 and TRBJ2-1; 13 bases are a match to TRBD2. The CDR3 has 14 residues. V shed 4 bases and J 8 bases; nucleotides not matched to a gene: 3. Germline V gene lookup returns CDR1 SGHRS and CDR2 YFSETQ. Here the CDR3 reads CASSPGLAGHEQFF. The CDR3 nucleotides are TGCGCCAGCAGCCCGGGACTAGCGGGACATGAGCAGTTCTTC.

The rearrangement links TRBV15 to TRBJ2-5; 7 bases are a match to TRBD1. CDR1 and CDR2 (germline): LNHNV, YYDKDF (reference sequence). J lost 5 bases, V lost 0 bases, and 9 bases had no gene match. The CDR3 covers 16 residues. Here the CDR3 reads CATSRDRWAGGETQYF. The CDR3 bases are TGTGCCACCAGCAGAGATCGTTGGGCAGGGGGTGAGACCCAGTACTTC.

The CDR3 region has the DNA TGTGCCAGCAGTCCCCGTATGGGTAGCGGGGTAAACATTCAGTACTTC. Its translation: CASSPRMGSGVNIQYF. This chain uses TRBV27 with TRBJ2-4; 8 bases are shared with TRBD2. Germline assignment: CDR1 MNHEY and CDR2 SMNVEV (reference sequence). The length of the CDR3 is 16 residues. Trimming took 5 bases from V and 6 from J; bases not matched to a gene: 12.

The chain has TRBV30 and TRBJ2-1; the D is unclear. Deletions cut 2 bases from V and 6 bases from J, with 8 bases between. The germline V gene encodes CDR1 GTSNPN and CDR2 SVGIG (reference sequence). The CDR3 is 12 residues long. CDR3 sequence: CAWSPAANEQFF. As DNA, the CDR3 is TGTGCCTGGAGTCCCGCGGCCAATGAGCAGTTCTTC.

This clone was picked up a small number of times. V gene TRBV2 combines with J gene TRBJ1-6; a weak D match, TRBD1 (5 bases). V was shortened by 11 bases and J by 4 bases, with 12 bases between the two germline ends. CDR3 length equals 13 residues. CDR1 SNHLY and CDR2 FYNNEI come from the germline V gene. The CDR3 DNA reads as TGTGCCGGAGGGACCGCGTATAATTCACCCCTCCACTTT. It is translated as CAGGTAYNSPLHF.

V usage is TRBV28 and J usage is TRBJ1-5, with TRBD1 matching 12 bases. This CDR3 is built from 16 residues. Germline V gives CDR1 MDHEN, CDR2 SYDVKM. Trimming took 7 bases from V and 5 from J; bases not matched to a gene: 9. This CDR3 reads CASMGQGAVEDQPQHF. The DNA for the CDR3 is TGTGCCAGCATGGGACAGGGGGCCGTGGAAGATCAGCCCCAGCATTTT.

The chain employs TRBV28 and TRBJ2-3; D perhaps matches TRBD2 (5 bases). V lost 8 bases and J lost 8, with 14 bases in between. CDR3 length: 12 amino acids. CDR1 and CDR2 (germline): MDHEN, SYDVKM. The CDR3 DNA follows: TGTGCCAGCTCGGGCGCACGGGGTACGCAGTATTTT. The encoded protein is CASSGARGTQYF.

The count of this clone is one. CDR3 bases: TGTGCCAGCAGCTTTTTCGGGGTTGGCAAAAACATTCAGTACTTC. This sequence encodes CASSFFGVGKNIQYF. J is TRBJ2-4 and V is TRBV7-9; the D gene is possibly TRBD2 (5 bases). This CDR3 has 15 residues. V was cut by 3 bases and J by 3 bases, with 12 bases left in between. The V gene's germline CDR1 is SEHNR and CDR2 FQNEAQ (reference sequence). The full variable domain, with the rest looked up from reference TRBV7-9 and TRBJ2-4, is DTGVSQNPRHKITKRGQNVTFRCDPISEHNRLYWYRQTLGQGPEFLTYFQNEAQLEKSRLLSDRFSAERPKGSFSTLEIQRTEQGDSAMYLCASSFFGVGKNIQYFGAGTRLSVL.

The J gene is TRBJ2-5, the V gene TRBV9, with TRBD2 as a possible D gene (5 bases). From germline, CDR1 is SGDLS and CDR2 YYNGEE. This CDR3 contains 13 residues. Trimming pared 3 bases from V and 2 bases from J, leaving 8 bases between. The CDR3, as DNA: TGTGCCAGCAGCGGGACTTCTCAAGAGACCCAGTACTTC. Residues: CASSGTSQETQYF.

The V gene is TRBV10-1, the J gene TRBJ2-1, with D perhaps given as TRBD1 or TRBD2 (5 bases each). Trimming removed 4 bases from V and 10 bases from J, with 8 bases in between. This CDR3 has 11 amino acids. The germline gives CDR1 WNHNN, CDR2 SYGVQD (reference sequence). The CDR3 DNA follows: TGCGCCAGCAGTGGGGACGACGAGCAGTTCTTC. It specifies CASSGDDEQFF.

The chain has TRBV13 and TRBJ1-2, with 7 bases matching TRBD1. With 0 bases clipped from V and 5 bases from J, the junction kept 3 bases outside the gene matches. This CDR3 is built from 14 residues. CDR1 and CDR2 from the germline V gene are PRHDT and FYEKMQ (reference sequence). The DNA for the CDR3 is TGTGCCAGCAGCTTAGGCCAGGGGGTGTATGGCTACACCTTC. Translating gives CASSLGQGVYGYTF.

This chain connects TRBV27 to TRBJ2-1, with a possible D match to TRBD1 (5 bases). The CDR3 consists of 15 residues. The V end lost 3 bases, the J end lost 1 base, and 10 bases lay between the germline ends. Germline V gives CDR1 MNHEY, CDR2 SMNVEV (reference sequence). In nucleotides, the CDR3 is TGTGCCAGCAGTTTGTGGGGCCTTTCCTACAATGAGCAGTTCTTC. This sequence encodes CASSLWGLSYNEQFF.

The table lists this clone with a few counts. The chain couples TRBV7-9 to TRBJ1-1, with D unresolved. V lost 2 bases and J 5 bases, leaving 12 bases between the germline ends. The CDR3 covers 14 residues. Per germline, CDR1 SEHNR and CDR2 FQNEAQ (reference sequence). CDR3 bases: TGTGCCAGCAGCTTATTTCTGGAGAGGACTGAAGCTTTCTTT. Protein product: CASSLFLERTEAFF.

The chain uses TRBV5-1 and TRBJ1-1; D uncertain. V was clipped by 1 base and J by 1 base, with 5 bases between them. Looked up from germline, CDR1 is SGHRS and CDR2 is YFSETQ. This CDR3 contains 13 residues. The CDR3 protein is CASSLTENTEAFF. The CDR3 DNA reads TGCGCCAGCAGCTTGACGGAGAACACTGAAGCTTTCTTT.

DNA of the CDR3: TGTGCCAGCTCACCCGCTAGCGGATACACCGGGGAGCTGTTTTTT. Translation gives CASSPASGYTGELFF. This chain links TRBV18 with TRBJ2-2, with TRBD2 matching 7 bases. This CDR3 comprises 15 residues. Germline lookup yields CDR1 KGHSH and CDR2 LQKENI. With V trimmed by 3 bases and J by 3 bases, 4 bases remained unmatched.

V gene TRBV19 combines with J gene TRBJ2-7; maybe TRBD2 (5 bases). The V and J ends lost 2 bases and 5 bases respectively, with 10 bases between them. Germline V gene data show CDR1 as LNHDA and CDR2 as SQIVND (reference sequence). This CDR3 has 13 residues. Here the CDR3 DNA reads TGTGCCAGTAGTATACTGCCGGGGAACGAGCAGTACTTC. Its protein product is CASSILPGNEQYF.

V and J are TRBV2 and TRBJ1-2, with TRBD1 as a possible D gene (6 bases). The V end lost 7 bases, the J end lost 5 bases, and 11 bases lay between the germline ends. Germline CDR1 is SNHLY and CDR2 is FYNNEI. This CDR3 spans 12 amino acids. CDR3 sequence (DNA): TGTGCCAGCACCACAGGGAATTATGGCTACACCTTC. Its protein is CASTTGNYGYTF.